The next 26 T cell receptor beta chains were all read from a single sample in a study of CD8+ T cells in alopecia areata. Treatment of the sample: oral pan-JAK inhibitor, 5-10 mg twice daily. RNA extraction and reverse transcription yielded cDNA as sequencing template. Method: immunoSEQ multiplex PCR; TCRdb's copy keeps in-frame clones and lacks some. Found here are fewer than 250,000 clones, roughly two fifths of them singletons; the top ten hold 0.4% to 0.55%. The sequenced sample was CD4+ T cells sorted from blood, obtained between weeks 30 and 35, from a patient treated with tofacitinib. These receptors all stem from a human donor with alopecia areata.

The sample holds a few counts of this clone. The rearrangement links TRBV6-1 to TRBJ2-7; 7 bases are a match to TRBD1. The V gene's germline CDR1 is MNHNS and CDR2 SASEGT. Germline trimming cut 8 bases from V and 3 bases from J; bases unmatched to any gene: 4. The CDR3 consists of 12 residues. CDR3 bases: TGTGCCAGCGGGACAGCCTTCTACGAGCAGTACTTC. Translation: CASGTAFYEQYF.

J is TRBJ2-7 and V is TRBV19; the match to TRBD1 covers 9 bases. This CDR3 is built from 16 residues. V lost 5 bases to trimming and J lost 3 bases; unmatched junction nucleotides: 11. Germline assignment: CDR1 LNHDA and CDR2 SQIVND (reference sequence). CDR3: CASSSSPGQGIYEQYF. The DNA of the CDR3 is TGTGCCAGTAGTTCTTCTCCGGGACAGGGTATCTACGAGCAGTACTTC. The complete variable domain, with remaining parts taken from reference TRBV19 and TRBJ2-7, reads DGGITQSPKYLFRKEGQNVTLSCEQNLNHDAMYWYRQDPGQGLRLIYYSQIVNDFQKGDIAEGYSVSREKKESFPLTVTSAQKNPTAFYLCASSSSPGQGIYEQYFGPGTRLTVT.

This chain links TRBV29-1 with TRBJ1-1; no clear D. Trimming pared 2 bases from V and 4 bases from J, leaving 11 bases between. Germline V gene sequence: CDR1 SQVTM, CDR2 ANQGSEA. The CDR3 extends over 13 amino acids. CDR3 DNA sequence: TGCAGCGTTGAACGGTTGGGAGGCACTGAAGCTTTCTTT. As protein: CSVERLGGTEAFF.

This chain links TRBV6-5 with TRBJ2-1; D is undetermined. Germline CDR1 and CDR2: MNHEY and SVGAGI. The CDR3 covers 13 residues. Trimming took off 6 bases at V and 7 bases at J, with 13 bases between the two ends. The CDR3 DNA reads TGTGCCAGCAGGATATCCCATTGGAATGAGCAGTTCTTC. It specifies CASRISHWNEQFF.

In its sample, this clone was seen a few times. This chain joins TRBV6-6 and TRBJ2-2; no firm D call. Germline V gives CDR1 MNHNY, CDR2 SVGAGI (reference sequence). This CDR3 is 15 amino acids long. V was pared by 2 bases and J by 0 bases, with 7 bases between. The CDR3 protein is CASSYDGANTGELFF. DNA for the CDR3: TGTGCCAGCAGTTACGATGGGGCGAACACCGGGGAGCTGTTTTTT.

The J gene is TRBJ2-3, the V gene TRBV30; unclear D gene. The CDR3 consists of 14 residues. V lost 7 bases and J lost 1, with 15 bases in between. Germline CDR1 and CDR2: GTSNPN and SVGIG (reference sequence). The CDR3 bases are TGTGCCTTAGAAGCGATGGACCGCACAGATACGCAGTATTTT. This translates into CALEAMDRTDTQYF.

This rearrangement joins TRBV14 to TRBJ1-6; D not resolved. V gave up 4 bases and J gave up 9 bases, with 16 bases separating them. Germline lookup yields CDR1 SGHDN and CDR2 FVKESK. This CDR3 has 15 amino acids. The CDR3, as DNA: TGTGCCAGCAGCCTCAGATGGGCAAGCGGTTCACCCCTCCACTTT. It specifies CASSLRWASGSPLHF.

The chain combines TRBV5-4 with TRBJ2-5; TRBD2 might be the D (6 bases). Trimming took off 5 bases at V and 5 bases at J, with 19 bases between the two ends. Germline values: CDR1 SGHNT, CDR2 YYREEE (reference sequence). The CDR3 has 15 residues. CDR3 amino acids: CASSRRDLGPETQYF. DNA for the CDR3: TGTGCCAGCAGTCGGAGGGACCTCGGACCGGAGACCCAGTACTTC.

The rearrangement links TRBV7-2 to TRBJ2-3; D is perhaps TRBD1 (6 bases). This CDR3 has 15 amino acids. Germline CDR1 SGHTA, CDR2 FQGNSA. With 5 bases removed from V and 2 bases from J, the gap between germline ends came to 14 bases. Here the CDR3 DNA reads TGTGCCAGCAGCCCACAGGGAATCCCCACAGATACGCAGTATTTT. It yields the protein CASSPQGIPTDTQYF.

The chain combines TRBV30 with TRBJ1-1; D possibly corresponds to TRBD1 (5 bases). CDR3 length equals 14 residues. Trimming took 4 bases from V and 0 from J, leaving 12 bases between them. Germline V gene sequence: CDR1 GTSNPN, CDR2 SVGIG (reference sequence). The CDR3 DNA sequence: TGTGCCTGGAAACCTGGACACTTGAACACTGAAGCTTTCTTT. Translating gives CAWKPGHLNTEAFF.

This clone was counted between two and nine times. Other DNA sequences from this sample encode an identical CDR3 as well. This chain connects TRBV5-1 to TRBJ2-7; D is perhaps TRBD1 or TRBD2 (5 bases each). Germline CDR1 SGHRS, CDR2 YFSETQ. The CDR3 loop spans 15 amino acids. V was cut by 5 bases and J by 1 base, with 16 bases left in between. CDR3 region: CASSPIGDGSYEQYF. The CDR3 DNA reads TGCGCCAGCAGTCCCATAGGGGACGGTTCCTACGAGCAGTACTTC.

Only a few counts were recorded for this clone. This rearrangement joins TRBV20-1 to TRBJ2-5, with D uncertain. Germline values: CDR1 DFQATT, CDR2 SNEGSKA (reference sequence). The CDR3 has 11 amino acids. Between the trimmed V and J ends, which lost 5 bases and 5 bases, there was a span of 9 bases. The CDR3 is CSAGSGETQYF. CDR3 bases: TGCAGTGCTGGTTCCGGGGAGACCCAGTACTTC.

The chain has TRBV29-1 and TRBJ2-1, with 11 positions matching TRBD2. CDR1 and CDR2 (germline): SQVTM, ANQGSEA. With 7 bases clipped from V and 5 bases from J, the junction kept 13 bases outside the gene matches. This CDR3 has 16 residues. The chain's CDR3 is CSAQGLAGGTNNEQFF. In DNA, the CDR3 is TGCAGCGCCCAGGGGCTAGCGGGGGGAACGAACAATGAGCAGTTCTTC.

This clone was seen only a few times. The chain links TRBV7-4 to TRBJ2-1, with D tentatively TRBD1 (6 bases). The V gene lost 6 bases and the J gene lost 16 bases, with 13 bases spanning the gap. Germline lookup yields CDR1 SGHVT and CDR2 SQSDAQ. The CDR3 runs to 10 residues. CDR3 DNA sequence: TGTGCCAGCAGTCGCACAGGGCCTTTCTTC. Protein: CASSRTGPFF.

The DNA of the CDR3 is TGTGCCAGCAGGCCTGGCGGGGGGGTTGCCGGGGAGCTGTTTTTT. It codes for CASRPGGGVAGELFF. V is TRBV25-1 and J is TRBJ2-2; 9 bases align to TRBD2. The CDR3 covers 15 residues. With V trimmed by 6 bases and J by 6 bases, 8 bases remained unmatched. Germline-derived CDR1 and CDR2 are MGHDK and SYGVNS.

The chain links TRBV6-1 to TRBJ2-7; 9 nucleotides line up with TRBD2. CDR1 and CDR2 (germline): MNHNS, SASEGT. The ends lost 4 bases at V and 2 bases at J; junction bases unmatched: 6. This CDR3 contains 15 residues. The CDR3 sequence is CASSGGLARAYEQYF. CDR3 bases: TGTGCCAGCAGTGGCGGACTAGCGCGGGCCTACGAGCAGTACTTC.

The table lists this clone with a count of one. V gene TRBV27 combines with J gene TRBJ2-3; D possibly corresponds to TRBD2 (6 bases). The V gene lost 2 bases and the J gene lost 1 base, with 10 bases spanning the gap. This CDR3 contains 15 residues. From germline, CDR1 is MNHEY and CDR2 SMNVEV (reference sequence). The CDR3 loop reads CASSLRPGGTDTQYF. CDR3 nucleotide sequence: TGTGCCAGCAGTTTACGCCCGGGAGGCACAGATACGCAGTATTTT.

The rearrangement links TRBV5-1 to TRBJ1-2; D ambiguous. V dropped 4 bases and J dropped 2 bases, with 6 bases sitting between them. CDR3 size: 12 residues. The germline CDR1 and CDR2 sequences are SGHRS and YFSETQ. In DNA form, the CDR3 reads TGCGCCAGCAGCGGCCTCAACTATGGCTACACCTTC. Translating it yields CASSGLNYGYTF.

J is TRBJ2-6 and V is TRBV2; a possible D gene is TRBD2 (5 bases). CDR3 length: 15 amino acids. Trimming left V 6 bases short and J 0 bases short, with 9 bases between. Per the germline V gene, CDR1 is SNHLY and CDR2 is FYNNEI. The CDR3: CASRREISGANVLTF. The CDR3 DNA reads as TGTGCCAGCAGACGGGAAATCTCTGGGGCCAACGTCCTGACTTTC.

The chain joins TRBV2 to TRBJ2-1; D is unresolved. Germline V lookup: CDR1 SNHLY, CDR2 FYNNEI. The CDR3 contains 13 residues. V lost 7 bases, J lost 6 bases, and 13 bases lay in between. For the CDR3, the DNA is TGTGCCAGCAAGGTAAAGGGCGGCAATGAGCAGTTCTTC. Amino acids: CASKVKGGNEQFF. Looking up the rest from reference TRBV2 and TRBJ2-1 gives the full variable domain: EPEVTQTPSHQVTQMGQEVILRCVPISNHLYFYWYRQILGQKVEFLVSFYNNEISEKSEIFDDQFSVERPDGSNFTLKIRSTKLEDSAMYFCASKVKGGNEQFFGPGTRLTVL.

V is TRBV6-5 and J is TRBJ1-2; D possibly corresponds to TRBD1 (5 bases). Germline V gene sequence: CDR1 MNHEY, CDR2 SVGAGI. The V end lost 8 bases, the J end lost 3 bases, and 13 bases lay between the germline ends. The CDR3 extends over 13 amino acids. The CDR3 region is CASSAGGYYGYTF. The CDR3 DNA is TGTGCCAGCTCCGCCGGGGGTTACTATGGCTACACCTTC.

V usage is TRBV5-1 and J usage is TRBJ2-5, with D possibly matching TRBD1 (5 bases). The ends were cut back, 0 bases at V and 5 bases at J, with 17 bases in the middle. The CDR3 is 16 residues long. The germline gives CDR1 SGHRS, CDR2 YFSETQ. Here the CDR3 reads CASSLAGIVAGETQYF. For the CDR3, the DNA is TGCGCCAGCAGCTTGGCAGGGATCGTGGCAGGGGAGACCCAGTACTTC.

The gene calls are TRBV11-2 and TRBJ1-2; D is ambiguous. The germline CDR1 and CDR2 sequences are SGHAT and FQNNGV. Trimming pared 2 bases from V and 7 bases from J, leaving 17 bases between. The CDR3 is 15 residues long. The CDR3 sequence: CASSLTNGRISGYTF. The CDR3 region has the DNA TGTGCCAGCAGCTTAACGAACGGCAGGATTAGTGGCTACACCTTC.

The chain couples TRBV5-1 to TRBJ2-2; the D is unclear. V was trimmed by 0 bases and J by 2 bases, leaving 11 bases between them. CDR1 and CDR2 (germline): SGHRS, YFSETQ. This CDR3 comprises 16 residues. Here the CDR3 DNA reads TGCGCCAGCAGCTTGGTGGCGGAAATAAACACCGGGGAGCTGTTTTTT. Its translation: CASSLVAEINTGELFF.

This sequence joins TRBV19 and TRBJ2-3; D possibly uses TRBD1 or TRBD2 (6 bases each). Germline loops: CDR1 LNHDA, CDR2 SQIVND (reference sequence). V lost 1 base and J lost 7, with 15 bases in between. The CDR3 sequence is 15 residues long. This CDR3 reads CASSIGGSGGNTQYF. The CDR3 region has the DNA TGTGCCAGTAGTATAGGAGGGTCCGGGGGCAATACGCAGTATTTT. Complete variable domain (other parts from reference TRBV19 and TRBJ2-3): DGGITQSPKYLFRKEGQNVTLSCEQNLNHDAMYWYRQDPGQGLRLIYYSQIVNDFQKGDIAEGYSVSREKKESFPLTVTSAQKNPTAFYLCASSIGGSGGNTQYFGPGTRLTVL.

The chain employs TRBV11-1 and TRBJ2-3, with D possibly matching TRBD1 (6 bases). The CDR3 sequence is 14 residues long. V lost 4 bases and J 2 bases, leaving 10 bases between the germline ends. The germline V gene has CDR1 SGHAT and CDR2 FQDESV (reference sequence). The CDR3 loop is CASSSTGYTDTQYF. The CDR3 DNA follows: TGTGCCAGCAGCTCTACAGGGTACACAGATACGCAGTATTTT.